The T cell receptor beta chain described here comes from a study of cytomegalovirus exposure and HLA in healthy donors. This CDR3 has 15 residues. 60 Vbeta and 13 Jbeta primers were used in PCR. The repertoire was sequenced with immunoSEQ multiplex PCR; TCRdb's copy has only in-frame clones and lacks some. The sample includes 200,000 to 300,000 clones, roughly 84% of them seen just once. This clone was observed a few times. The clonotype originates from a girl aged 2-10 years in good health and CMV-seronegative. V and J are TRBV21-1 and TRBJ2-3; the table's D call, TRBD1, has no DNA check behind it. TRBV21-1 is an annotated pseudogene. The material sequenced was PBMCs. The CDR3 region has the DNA TGTGCCAGCAGCCCCCGACAGGGGGCAGAAGATACGCAGTATTTT. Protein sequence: CASSPRQGAEDTQYF.